This TCR beta chain stems from a study of T-cell memory formation after mild COVID-19. V was pared by 5 bases and J by 0 bases, with 14 bases between. The CDR3 covers 15 residues. Germline CDR1 MGHRA, CDR2 YSYEKL. TCRdb used MiXCR to reprocess the 5' RACE reads, holding one entry per CDR3 protein. The sample includes 410,000 or so distinct CDR3 sequences, less than 25% of them seen just once. With respect to this clonotype: Its antigen is as yet unknown.

Study-wide findings and caveats: Second-wave clones peaking on day 37 lacked confirmed SARS-CoV-2 specificity.

J is TRBJ2-7 and V is TRBV4-1; D call uncertain. The origin of this receptor is an adult woman who had mild COVID-19 (a few samples of this study predate the infection). Cell type and time point are not known. The sequencing sample was made of PBMCs or a T cell subset sorted from them (not recorded which). The CDR3 bases are TGCGCCAGCAGCAAGATTGGGTCTAGCTCCTACGAGCAGTACTTC. Protein product: CASSKIGSSSYEQYF.